This TCR beta chain originates from a study of shared clonotypes between healthy human individuals. General observations from the study: The study sampled only blood, and tissue repertoires likely differ.

A split of CD4+ cells into CD45RA+ naive and CD45RA-negative memory subsets was performed. Produced via immunoSEQ multiplex PCR; TCRdb's table is partial and in-frame only. The sample has about 1 million clones; about 75% are singletons. This clone was picked up a small number of times. The antigen is not known. This CDR3 has 11 residues. Germline CDR1 reads MDHEN; CDR2 reads SYDVKM. V gave up 6 bases and J gave up 6 bases, with 5 bases separating them. Sequenced input: memory CD4+ T cells sorted from blood. Subset here: CD45RA-negative fraction. This sequence was found in a man between 18 and 29 years old in good health. The chain recombines TRBV28 with TRBJ1-4; D not resolved. This chain's CDR3 is CASSKDEKLFF. The CDR3 coding sequence is TGTGCCAGCAGCAAGGATGAAAAACTGTTTTTT. Variable domain in full (rest from reference TRBV28 and TRBJ1-4): DVKVTQSSRYLVKRTGEKVFLECVQDMDHENMFWYRQDPGLGLRLIYFSYDVKMKEKGDIPEGYSVSREKKERFSLILESASTNQTSMYLCASSKDEKLFFGSGTQLSVL.